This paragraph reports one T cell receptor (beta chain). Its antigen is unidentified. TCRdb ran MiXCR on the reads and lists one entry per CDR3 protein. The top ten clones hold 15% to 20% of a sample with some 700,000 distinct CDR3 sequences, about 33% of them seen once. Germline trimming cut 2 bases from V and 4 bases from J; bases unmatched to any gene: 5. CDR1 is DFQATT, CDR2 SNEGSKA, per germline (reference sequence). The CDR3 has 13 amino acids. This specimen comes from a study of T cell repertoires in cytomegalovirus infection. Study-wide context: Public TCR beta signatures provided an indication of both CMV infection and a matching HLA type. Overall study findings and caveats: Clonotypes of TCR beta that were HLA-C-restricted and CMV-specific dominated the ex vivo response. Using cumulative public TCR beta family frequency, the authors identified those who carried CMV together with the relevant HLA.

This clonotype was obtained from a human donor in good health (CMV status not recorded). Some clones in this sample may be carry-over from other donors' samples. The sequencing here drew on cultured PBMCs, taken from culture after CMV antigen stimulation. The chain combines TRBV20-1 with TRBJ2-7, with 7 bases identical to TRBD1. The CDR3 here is CSARPGQEYEQYF. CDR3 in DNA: TGCAGTGCTAGACCTGGACAGGAGTACGAGCAGTACTTC.